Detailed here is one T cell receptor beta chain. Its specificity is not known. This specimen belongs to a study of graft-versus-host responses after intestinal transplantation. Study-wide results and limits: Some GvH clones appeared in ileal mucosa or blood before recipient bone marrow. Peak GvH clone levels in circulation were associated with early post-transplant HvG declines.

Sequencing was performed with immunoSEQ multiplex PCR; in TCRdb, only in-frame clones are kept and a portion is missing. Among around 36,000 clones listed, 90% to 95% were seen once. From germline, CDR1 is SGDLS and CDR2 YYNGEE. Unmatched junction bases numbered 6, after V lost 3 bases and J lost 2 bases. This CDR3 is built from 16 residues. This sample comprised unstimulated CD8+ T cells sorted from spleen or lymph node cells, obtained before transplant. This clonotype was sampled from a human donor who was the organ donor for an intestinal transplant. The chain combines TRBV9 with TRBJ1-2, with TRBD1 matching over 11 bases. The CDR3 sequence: CASSEPGTGGNYGYTF. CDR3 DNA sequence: TGTGCCAGCAGCGAGCCCGGGACAGGGGGGAACTATGGCTACACCTTC.